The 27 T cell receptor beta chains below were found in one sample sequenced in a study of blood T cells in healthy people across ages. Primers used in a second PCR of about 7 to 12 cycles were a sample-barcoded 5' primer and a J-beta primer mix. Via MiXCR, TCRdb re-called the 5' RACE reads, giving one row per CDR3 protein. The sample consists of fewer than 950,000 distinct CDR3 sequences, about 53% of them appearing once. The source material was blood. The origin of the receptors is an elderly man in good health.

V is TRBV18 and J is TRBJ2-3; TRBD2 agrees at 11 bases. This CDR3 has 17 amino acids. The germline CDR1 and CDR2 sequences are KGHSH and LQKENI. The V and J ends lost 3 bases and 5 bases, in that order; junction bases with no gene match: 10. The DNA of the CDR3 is TGTGCCAGCTCACCGTTTGTAGCGGGAGGGCCGCAAGATACGCAGTATTTT. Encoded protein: CASSPFVAGGPQDTQYF. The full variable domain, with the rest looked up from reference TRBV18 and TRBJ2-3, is NAGVMQNPRHLVRRRGQEARLRCSPMKGHSHVYWYRQLPEEGLKFMVYLQKENIIDESGMPKERFSAEFPKEGPSILRIQQVVRGDSAAYFCASSPFVAGGPQDTQYFGPGTRLTVL.

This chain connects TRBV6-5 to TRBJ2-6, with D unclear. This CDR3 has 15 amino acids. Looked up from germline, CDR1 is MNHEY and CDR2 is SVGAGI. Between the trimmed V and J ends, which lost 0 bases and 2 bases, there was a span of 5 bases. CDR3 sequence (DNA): TGTGCCAGCAGTTACTCCACCACTGGGGCCAACGTCCTGACTTTC. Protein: CASSYSTTGANVLTF.

The CDR3 here is CASTRTYEQYF. The CDR3 DNA reads as TGTGCCAGCACGCGGACCTACGAGCAGTACTTC. This chain links TRBV2 with TRBJ2-7; D gene unclear. The CDR3 runs 11 residues. Germline V gives CDR1 SNHLY, CDR2 FYNNEI. Trimming removed 7 bases from V and 2 bases from J, with 6 bases in between.

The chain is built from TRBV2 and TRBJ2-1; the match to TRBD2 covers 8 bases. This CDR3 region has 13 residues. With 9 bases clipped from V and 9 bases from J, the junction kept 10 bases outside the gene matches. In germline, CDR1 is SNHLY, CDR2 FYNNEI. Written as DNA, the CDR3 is TGTGCCAGTGAGCGAGCGGGAGTAGTTGAGCAGTTCTTC. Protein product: CASERAGVVEQFF.

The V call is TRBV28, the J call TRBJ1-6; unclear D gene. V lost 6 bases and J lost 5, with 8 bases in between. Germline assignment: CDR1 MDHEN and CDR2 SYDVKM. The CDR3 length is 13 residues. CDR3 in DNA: TGTGCCAGCAGCCCCTTGAATAATTCACCCCTCCACTTT. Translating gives CASSPLNNSPLHF.

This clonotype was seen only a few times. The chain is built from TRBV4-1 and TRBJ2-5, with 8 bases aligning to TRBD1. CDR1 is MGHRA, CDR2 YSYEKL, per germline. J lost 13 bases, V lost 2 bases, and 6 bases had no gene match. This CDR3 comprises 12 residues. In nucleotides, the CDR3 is TGCGCCAGCAGCCAAACCTGGGACAGGCCGTACTTC. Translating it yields CASSQTWDRPYF.

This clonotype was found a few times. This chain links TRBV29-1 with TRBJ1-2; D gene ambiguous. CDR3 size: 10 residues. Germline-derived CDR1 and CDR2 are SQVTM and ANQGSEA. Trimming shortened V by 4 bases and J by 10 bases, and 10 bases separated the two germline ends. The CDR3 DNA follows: TGCAGCGTTGTAGCTGGGGACTACACCTTC. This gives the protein CSVVAGDYTF.

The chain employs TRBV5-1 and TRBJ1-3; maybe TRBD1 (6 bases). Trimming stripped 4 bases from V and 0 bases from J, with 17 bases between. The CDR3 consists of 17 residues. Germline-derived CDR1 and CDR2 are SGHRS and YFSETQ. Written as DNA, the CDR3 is TGCGCCAGCAGCCCGGGACCGGGGGCCTTCTCTGGAAACACCATATATTTT. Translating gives CASSPGPGAFSGNTIYF.

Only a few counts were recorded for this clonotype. The CDR3 DNA is TGTGCCAGCACCCCGGAGGTGGGCAGACTGAGGCCCTACGAGCAGTACTTC. Encoded protein: CASTPEVGRLRPYEQYF. The gene calls are TRBV6-6 and TRBJ2-7; possibly TRBD2 for D (5 bases). CDR3 length: 17 residues. Trimming shortened V by 7 bases and J by 2 bases, and 24 bases separated the two germline ends. Per germline, CDR1 MNHNY and CDR2 SVGAGI (reference sequence).

CDR3 amino acids: CASLASGNTEAFF. DNA of the CDR3: TGTGCCAGCTTGGCGTCCGGCAACACTGAAGCTTTCTTT. The chain carries TRBV25-1 and TRBJ1-1; D not certain. Germline CDR1 is MGHDK and CDR2 is SYGVNS. V shed 8 bases and J shed 2 bases, with 12 bases lying between them. This CDR3 spans 13 amino acids.

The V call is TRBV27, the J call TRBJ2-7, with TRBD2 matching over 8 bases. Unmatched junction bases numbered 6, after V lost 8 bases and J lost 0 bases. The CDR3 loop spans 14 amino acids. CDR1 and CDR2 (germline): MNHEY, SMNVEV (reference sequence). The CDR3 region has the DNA TGTGCCAGCCACCGGGAGGGCTTCTCCTACGAGCAGTACTTC. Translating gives CASHREGFSYEQYF.

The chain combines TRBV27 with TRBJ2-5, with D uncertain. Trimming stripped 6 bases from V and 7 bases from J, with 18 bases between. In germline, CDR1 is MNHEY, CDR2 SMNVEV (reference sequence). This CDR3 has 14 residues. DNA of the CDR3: TGTGCCAGCAGCCCATTGACACTCGAAAGGACCCAGTACTTC. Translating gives CASSPLTLERTQYF.

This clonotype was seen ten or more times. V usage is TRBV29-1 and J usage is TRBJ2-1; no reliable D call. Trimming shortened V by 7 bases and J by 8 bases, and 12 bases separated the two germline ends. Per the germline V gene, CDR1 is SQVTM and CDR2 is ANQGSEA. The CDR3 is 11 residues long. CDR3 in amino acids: CSAQVGDEQFF. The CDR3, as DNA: TGCAGCGCCCAGGTGGGCGATGAGCAGTTCTTC.

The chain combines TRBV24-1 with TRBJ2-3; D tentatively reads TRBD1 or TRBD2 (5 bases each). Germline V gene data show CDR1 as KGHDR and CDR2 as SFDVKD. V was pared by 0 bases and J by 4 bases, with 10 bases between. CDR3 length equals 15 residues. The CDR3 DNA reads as TGTGCCACCAGTGATTTGCTACGGGGCCCAGATACGCAGTATTTT. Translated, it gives CATSDLLRGPDTQYF.

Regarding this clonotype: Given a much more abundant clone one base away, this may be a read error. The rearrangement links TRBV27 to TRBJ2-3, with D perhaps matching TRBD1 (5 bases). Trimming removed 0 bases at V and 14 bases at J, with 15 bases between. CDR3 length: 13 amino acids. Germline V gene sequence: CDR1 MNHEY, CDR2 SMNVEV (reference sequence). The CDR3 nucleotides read TGTGCCAGCAGTTTATCGACAGTCCGATACGCGTATTTT. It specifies CASSLSTVRYAYF.

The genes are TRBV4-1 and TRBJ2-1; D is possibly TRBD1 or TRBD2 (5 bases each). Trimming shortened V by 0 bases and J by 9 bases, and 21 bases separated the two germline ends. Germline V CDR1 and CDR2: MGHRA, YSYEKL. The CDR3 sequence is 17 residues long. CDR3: CASSQDRPGALQSEQFF. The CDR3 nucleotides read TGCGCCAGCAGCCAAGATCGGCCCGGGGCTTTACAAAGTGAGCAGTTCTTC.

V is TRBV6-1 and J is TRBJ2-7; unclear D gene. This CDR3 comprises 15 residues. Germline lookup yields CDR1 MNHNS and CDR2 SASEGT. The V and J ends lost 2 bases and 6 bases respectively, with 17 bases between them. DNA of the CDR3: TGTGCCAGCAGTGAAAAGACCCTTTCCTTGATCGAGCAGTACTTC. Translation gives CASSEKTLSLIEQYF.

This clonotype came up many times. The CDR3 is CASSSRQGREQFF. The CDR3 DNA follows: TGTGCCAGCAGCTCTCGACAGGGCCGGGAGCAGTTCTTC. This chain connects TRBV9 to TRBJ2-1; TRBD1 matches 7 bases. This CDR3 is built from 13 residues. V shed 4 bases, J shed 10 bases, and the junction held 8 bases outside the gene matches. Per the germline V gene, CDR1 is SGDLS and CDR2 is YYNGEE.

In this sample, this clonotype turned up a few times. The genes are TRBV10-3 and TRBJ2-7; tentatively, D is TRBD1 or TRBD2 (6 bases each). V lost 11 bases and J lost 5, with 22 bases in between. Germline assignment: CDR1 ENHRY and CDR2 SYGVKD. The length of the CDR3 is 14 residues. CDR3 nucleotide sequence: TGTGCCCCAAGGGGGGTCCGACTCCTGAACGAGCAGTACTTC. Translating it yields CAPRGVRLLNEQYF.

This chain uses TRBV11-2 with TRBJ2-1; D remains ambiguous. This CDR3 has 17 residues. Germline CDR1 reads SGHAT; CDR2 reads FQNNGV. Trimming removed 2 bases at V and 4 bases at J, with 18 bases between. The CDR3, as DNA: TGTGCCAGCAGCTTACGGGCGGTCGGGCTGAGTTACAATGAGCAGTTCTTC. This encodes CASSLRAVGLSYNEQFF.

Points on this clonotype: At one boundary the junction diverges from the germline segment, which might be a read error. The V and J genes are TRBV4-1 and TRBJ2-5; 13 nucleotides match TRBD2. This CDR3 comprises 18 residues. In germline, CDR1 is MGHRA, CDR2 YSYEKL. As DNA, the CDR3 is TGTGCCAGCAGCCCCCGGACTAGCGGGAGTGGGGGTTTGGGTGAGCAGTACTTC. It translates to CASSPRTSGSGGLGEQYF.

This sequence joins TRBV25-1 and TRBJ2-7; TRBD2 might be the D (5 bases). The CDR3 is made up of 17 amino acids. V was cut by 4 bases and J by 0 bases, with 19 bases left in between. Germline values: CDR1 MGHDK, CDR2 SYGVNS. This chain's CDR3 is CASSAVLELGSSYEQYF. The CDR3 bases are TGTGCCAGCAGTGCCGTCCTCGAACTGGGGAGCTCCTACGAGCAGTACTTC.

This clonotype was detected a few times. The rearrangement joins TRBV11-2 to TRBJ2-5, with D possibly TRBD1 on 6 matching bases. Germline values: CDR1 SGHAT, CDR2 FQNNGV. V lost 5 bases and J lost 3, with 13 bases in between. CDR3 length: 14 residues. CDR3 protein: CASSPNRAKETQYF. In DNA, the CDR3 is TGTGCCAGCAGCCCCAACAGGGCTAAAGAGACCCAGTACTTC. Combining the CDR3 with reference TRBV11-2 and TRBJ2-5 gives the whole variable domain EAGVAQSPRYKIIEKRQSVAFWCNPISGHATLYWYQQILGQGPKLLIQFQNNGVVDDSQLPKDRFSAERLKGVDSTLKIQPAKLEDSAVYLCASSPNRAKETQYFGPGTRLLVL.

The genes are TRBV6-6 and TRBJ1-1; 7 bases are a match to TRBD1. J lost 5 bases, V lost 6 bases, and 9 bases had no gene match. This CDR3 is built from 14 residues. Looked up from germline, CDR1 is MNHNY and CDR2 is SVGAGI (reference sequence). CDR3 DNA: TGTGCCAGCAGATCAGACAGGGCGGGGACTGAAGCTTTCTTT. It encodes CASRSDRAGTEAFF.

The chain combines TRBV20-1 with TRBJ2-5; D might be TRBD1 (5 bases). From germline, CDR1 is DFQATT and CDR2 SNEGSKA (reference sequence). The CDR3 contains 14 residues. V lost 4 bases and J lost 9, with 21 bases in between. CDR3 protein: CSATIGAGHRAQYF. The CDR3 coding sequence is TGCAGTGCTACCATAGGGGCAGGGCATAGGGCCCAGTACTTC.

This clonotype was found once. The CDR3 sequence is CASSSGTRILYEQYF. The CDR3 coding sequence is TGTGCCAGCAGCTCCGGTACGAGGATACTCTACGAGCAGTACTTC. The chain employs TRBV12-3 or TRBV12-4 and TRBJ2-7; D not certain. CDR3 length equals 15 residues. V gave up 6 bases and J gave up 3 bases, with 18 bases separating them.

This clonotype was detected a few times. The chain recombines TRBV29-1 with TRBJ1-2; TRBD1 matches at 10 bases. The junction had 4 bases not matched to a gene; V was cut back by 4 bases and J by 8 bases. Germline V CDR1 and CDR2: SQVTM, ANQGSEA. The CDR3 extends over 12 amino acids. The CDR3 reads CSVGQGALGYTF. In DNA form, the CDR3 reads TGCAGCGTTGGACAGGGGGCGTTGGGCTACACCTTC.